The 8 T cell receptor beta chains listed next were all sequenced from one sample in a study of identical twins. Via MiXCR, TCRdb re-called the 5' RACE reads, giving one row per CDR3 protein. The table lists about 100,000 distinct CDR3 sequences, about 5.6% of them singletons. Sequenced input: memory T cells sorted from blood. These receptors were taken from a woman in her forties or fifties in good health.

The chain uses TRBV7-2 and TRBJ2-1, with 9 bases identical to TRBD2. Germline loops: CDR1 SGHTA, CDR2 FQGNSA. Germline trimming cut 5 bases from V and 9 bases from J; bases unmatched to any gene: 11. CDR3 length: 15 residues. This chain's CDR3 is CASSDALAGGGEQFF. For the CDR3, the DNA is TGTGCCAGCAGCGACGCCCTGGCGGGGGGGGGTGAGCAGTTCTTC.

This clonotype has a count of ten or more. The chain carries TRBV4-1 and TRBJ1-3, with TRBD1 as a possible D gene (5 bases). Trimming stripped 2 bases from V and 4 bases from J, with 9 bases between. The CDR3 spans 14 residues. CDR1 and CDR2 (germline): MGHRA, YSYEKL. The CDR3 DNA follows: TGCGCCAGCAGCCAACGTGGGGCCGGAAACACCATATATTTT. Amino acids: CASSQRGAGNTIYF.

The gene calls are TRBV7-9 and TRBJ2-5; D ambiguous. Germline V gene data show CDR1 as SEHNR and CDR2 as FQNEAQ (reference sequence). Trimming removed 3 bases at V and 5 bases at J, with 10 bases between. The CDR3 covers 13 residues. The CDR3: CASSFFFGETQYF. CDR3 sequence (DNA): TGTGCCAGCAGCTTTTTTTTCGGGGAGACCCAGTACTTC.

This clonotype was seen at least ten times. CDR3 loop: CASRIGEGEKLFF. CDR3 nucleotides: TGTGCCAGCAGGATCGGGGAAGGTGAAAAACTGTTTTTT. The V gene is TRBV9, the J gene TRBJ1-4, with no clear D. This CDR3 contains 13 residues. Germline V gene sequence: CDR1 SGDLS, CDR2 YYNGEE. V gave up 5 bases and J gave up 7 bases, with 12 bases separating them.

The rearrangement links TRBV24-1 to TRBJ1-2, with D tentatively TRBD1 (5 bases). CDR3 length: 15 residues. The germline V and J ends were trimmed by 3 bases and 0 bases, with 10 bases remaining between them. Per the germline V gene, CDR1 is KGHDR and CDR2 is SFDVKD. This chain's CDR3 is CATSDPGTSNYGYTF. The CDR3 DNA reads TGTGCCACCAGTGATCCGGGGACCTCTAACTATGGCTACACCTTC.

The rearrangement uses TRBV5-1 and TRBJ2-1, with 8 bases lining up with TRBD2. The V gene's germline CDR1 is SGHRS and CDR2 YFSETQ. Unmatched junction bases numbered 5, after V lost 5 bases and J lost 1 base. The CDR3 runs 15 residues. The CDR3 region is CASRRPGGSYNEQFF. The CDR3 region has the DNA TGCGCCAGCAGGAGACCGGGGGGGTCCTACAATGAGCAGTTCTTC.

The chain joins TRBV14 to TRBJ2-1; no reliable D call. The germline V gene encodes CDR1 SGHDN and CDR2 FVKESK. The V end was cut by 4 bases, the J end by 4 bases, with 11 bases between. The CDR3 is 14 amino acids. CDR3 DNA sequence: TGTGCCAGCAGCCCTGTTGCAGTTTACAATGAGCAGTTCTTC. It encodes CASSPVAVYNEQFF.

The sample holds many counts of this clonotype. In nucleotides, the CDR3 is TGTGCCAGCAGTTATAAGGGACAGGGGGTCTTGGCACTACGGGAGCAGTACTTC. Translating it yields CASSYKGQGVLALREQYF. The chain employs TRBV6-6 and TRBJ2-7; 11 bases agree with TRBD1. The CDR3 sequence is 18 residues long. The germline CDR1 and CDR2 sequences are MNHNY and SVGAGI (reference sequence). With 3 bases clipped from V and 7 bases from J, the junction kept 17 bases outside the gene matches.